A single sample gave rise to the 7 T cell receptor beta chains below, sequenced in a study of beta chain features in type 1 diabetes. Study-level results: People with Type 1 diabetes carried modestly yet significantly shorter TCRB CDR3s in all four CD4+ subsets.

Since all of the isolated RNA was reverse transcribed, expressed TCRB transcripts were what got sequenced. The repertoire was sequenced with immunoSEQ multiplex PCR; TCRdb's copy has only in-frame clones and lacks some. The table includes 150,000 to 200,000 clones, 7.8% detected once. These receptors' antigens are unknown. Specimen: central memory CD4+ T cells from blood. These receptors were collected from a middle-aged woman with type 1 diabetes.

This clone occurred a few times. The V and J genes are TRBV30 and TRBJ2-2; 7 bases match TRBD2. The J segment lost 6 bases and the V segment lost 2 bases, leaving 6 bases of the junction unmatched. The CDR3 contains 14 residues. Per the germline V gene, CDR1 is GTSNPN and CDR2 is SVGIG (reference sequence). The chain's CDR3 is CAWSIGGGSGELFF. In nucleotides, the CDR3 is TGTGCCTGGAGTATCGGCGGGGGATCCGGGGAGCTGTTTTTT.

Notes on this clone: Other DNA sequences in the sample encode the same CDR3. This chain links TRBV7-3 with TRBJ1-1; a possible D gene is TRBD1 (5 bases). Per the germline V gene, CDR1 is SGHTA and CDR2 is FQGTGA. The V and J ends lost 5 bases and 2 bases respectively, with 9 bases between them. The CDR3 loop spans 13 amino acids. The CDR3 DNA reads TGTGCCAGCAGCCGACAGCCAAACACTGAAGCTTTCTTT. It encodes CASSRQPNTEAFF.

The rearrangement uses TRBV27 and TRBJ2-5; tentative D call: TRBD1 (6 bases). Germline CDR1 is MNHEY and CDR2 is SMNVEV (reference sequence). This CDR3 has 15 residues. V lost 0 bases, J lost 2 bases, and 10 bases lay in between. The CDR3 reads CASSLSRQAQETQYF. The CDR3 DNA reads as TGTGCCAGCAGTTTATCCCGACAGGCTCAAGAGACCCAGTACTTC.

This clone has just a few counts. The chain uses TRBV28 and TRBJ1-5, with TRBD1 as a possible D gene (5 bases). The CDR3 runs to 13 residues. Germline values: CDR1 MDHEN, CDR2 SYDVKM. V was pared by 6 bases and J by 7 bases, with 13 bases between. CDR3 in amino acids: CASRFRRGQPQHF. The DNA for the CDR3 is TGTGCCAGCAGGTTCAGGCGGGGGCAGCCCCAGCATTTT.

This clone was observed a handful of times. V is TRBV9 and J is TRBJ2-3; maybe TRBD2 (7 bases). Germline V gene data show CDR1 as SGDLS and CDR2 as YYNGEE. The CDR3 totals 13 residues. The V gene lost 4 bases and the J gene lost 8 bases, with 14 bases spanning the gap. CDR3 protein: CASSPRGAGTQYF. CDR3 nucleotides: TGTGCCAGCAGCCCCCGGGGGGCGGGTACGCAGTATTTT.

This clone was counted a few times. The rearrangement uses TRBV25-1 and TRBJ2-3, with D possibly matching TRBD2 (7 bases). V was pared by 4 bases and J by 6 bases, with 20 bases between. Per the germline V gene, CDR1 is MGHDK and CDR2 is SYGVNS. The CDR3 sequence is 16 residues long. CDR3 nucleotide sequence: TGTGCCAGCAGTGTTCTTGGAGGGGGGGCCCTGGATACGCAGTATTTT. This encodes CASSVLGGGALDTQYF.

In this sample, this clone turned up a few times. The gene calls are TRBV30 and TRBJ1-1; D gene uncertain. Per germline, CDR1 GTSNPN and CDR2 SVGIG (reference sequence). This CDR3 is built from 13 residues. V was pared by 8 bases and J by 0 bases, with 13 bases between. The CDR3 here is CARSTPMNTEAFF. The CDR3 DNA reads TGTGCCCGAAGCACCCCGATGAACACTGAAGCTTTCTTT.